Below, 8 T cell receptor beta chains from the same sample are listed, as sequenced in a study of T cells in Graves' hyperthyroidism and ophthalmopathy. It was RNA transcripts that yielded the amplified TCR beta CDR3 regions. The HTBI primer set was used in a first-round RT-PCR of the TCR CDR3. Each CDR3 protein gets one entry after TCRdb re-called the multiplex PCR reads with MiXCR. Among 470,000 or so distinct CDR3 sequences, less than 25% were seen once, and the ten largest hold about a quarter. The sequenced sample was blood. The receptors originated from a man younger than 35 with Graves' hyperthyroidism.

This clonotype showed up just a few times. This chain uses TRBV19 with TRBJ1-2, with TRBD1 matching over 9 bases. Germline trimming cut 9 bases from V and 2 bases from J; bases unmatched to any gene: 4. The length of the CDR3 is 13 residues. Per germline, CDR1 LNHDA and CDR2 SQIVND (reference sequence). The CDR3 protein is CASQGQGNYGYTF. The CDR3, as DNA: TGTGCCAGCCAGGGACAGGGCAACTATGGCTACACCTTC.

In its sample, this clonotype was seen many times. The chain is built from TRBV6-1 and TRBJ2-5, with 7 bases fitting TRBD1. V lost 1 base, J lost 6 bases, and 2 bases stayed unmatched. This CDR3 spans 13 amino acids. The germline V gene encodes CDR1 MNHNS and CDR2 SASEGT. The CDR3 DNA sequence: TGTGCCAGCAGTGAAGACAGGGGAAAGACCCAGTACTTC. This codes for CASSEDRGKTQYF.

This clonotype was observed a few times. The V call is TRBV6-2 or TRBV6-3, the J call TRBJ2-5; D ambiguous. V was cut by 2 bases and J by 5 bases, with 18 bases left in between. The CDR3 is 16 residues long. Looked up from germline, CDR1 is MNHEY and CDR2 is SVGEGT. The DNA for the CDR3 is TGTGCCAGCAGTTACGAGGCTATTTTTCCGGAGGAGACCCAGTACTTC. Residues: CASSYEAIFPEETQYF.

The CDR3 spells CASRVAGAANTGELFF. The CDR3 DNA follows: TGTGCCAGCAGGGTAGCGGGGGCCGCGAACACCGGGGAGCTGTTTTTT. J is TRBJ2-2 and V is TRBV27; 9 bases are shared with TRBD2. V was pared by 6 bases and J by 0 bases, with 5 bases of the junction left unmatched. The CDR3 is 16 residues long. Per germline, CDR1 MNHEY and CDR2 SMNVEV (reference sequence).

This clonotype has a count of ten or more. This chain joins TRBV29-1 and TRBJ1-2, with 7 bases lining up with TRBD1. Germline V gene lookup returns CDR1 SQVTM and CDR2 ANQGSEA. The CDR3 runs 14 residues. V lost 6 bases to trimming and J lost 4 bases; unmatched junction nucleotides: 11. The chain's CDR3 is CSVAIRGPGYGYTF. The CDR3 coding sequence is TGCAGCGTGGCGATAAGGGGGCCCGGCTATGGCTACACCTTC.

The chain uses TRBV30 and TRBJ2-7, with D possibly matching TRBD1 (6 bases). The CDR3 covers 12 residues. Per germline, CDR1 GTSNPN and CDR2 SVGIG (reference sequence). Between the trimmed V and J ends, which lost 4 bases and 2 bases, there was a span of 9 bases. Here the CDR3 DNA reads TGTGCCTGGACGTCAGGGGCCTACGAGCAGTACTTC. It specifies CAWTSGAYEQYF. The full variable domain, with the rest looked up from reference TRBV30 and TRBJ2-7, is SQTIHQWPATLVQPVGSPLSLECTVEGTSNPNLYWYRQAAGRGLQLLFYSVGIGQISSEVPQNLSASRPQDRQFILSSKKLLLSDSGFYLCAWTSGAYEQYFGPGTRLTVT.

This clonotype was recorded at least ten times. The DNA of the CDR3 is TGTGCCAGCAGTTACCCCGGGGTGAGCAATCAGCCCCAGCATTTT. It encodes CASSYPGVSNQPQHF. The chain is built from TRBV6-5 and TRBJ1-5; D ambiguous. The V end lost 2 bases, the J end lost 1 base, and 9 bases lay between the germline ends. The CDR3 runs 15 residues. Germline CDR1 and CDR2: MNHEY and SVGAGI.

The sample holds many counts of this clonotype. CDR3 protein: CSARGGPSGANVLTF. The DNA for the CDR3 is TGCAGTGCTAGGGGCGGACCCTCTGGGGCCAACGTCCTGACTTTC. This chain joins TRBV20-1 and TRBJ2-6; no clear D gene. Trimming shortened V by 3 bases and J by 0 bases, and 9 bases separated the two germline ends. Germline CDR1 and CDR2: DFQATT and SNEGSKA (reference sequence). The length of the CDR3 is 15 residues.